A selection of T cell receptor beta chains follows, all from one sample in a study of blood T cell repertoires in COVID-19. Repertoires were generated with immunoSEQ multiplex PCR, while TCRdb's copy carries only in-frame clones and drops some. Of tens of thousands of clones in the sample, 85% to 90% were seen once. The sequencing sample was made of peripheral blood. The receptors were sampled from a human donor in a cohort sampled during active COVID-19. Both conserved end residues are part of each CDR3. D genes are given only for firm matches. Clone size is given for some rows only: seen once, a few or many times, or a class if the clone is expanded.

TRBV6-2/TRBV6-3	NA	TRBJ2-7	TRBD1	CASSHPNRGPAYEQYF	TGTGCCAGCAGCCATCCAAACAGGGGTCCGGCATACGAGCAGTACTTC
TRBV24-1	NA	TRBJ1-1	NA	CATTNDKNTEAFF	TGTGCCACCACCAATGACAAGAACACTGAAGCTTTCTTT
TRBV9	once	TRBJ2-2	TRBD1	CASSPPGGRGDTGELFF	TGTGCCAGCAGCCCTCCAGGGGGCAGGGGAGACACCGGGGAGCTGTTTTTT
TRBV27	NA	TRBJ1-4	NA	CASSGDLAGEKLFF	TGTGCCAGCAGCGGGGACTTGGCGGGTGAAAAACTGTTTTTT
TRBV5-4	NA	TRBJ2-1	TRBD2	CASSLGASGSDEQFF	TGTGCCAGCAGCTTGGGGGCTAGCGGGAGTGATGAGCAGTTCTTC
TRBV19	NA	TRBJ1-2	NA	CASSIVGGPGHGYTF	TGTGCCAGTAGTATAGTCGGGGGGCCGGGACATGGCTACACCTTC
TRBV7-8	NA	TRBJ2-1	TRBD2	CASSLGGGGLPFF	TGTGCCAGCAGCTTAGGGGGCGGGGGACTTCCGTTCTTC
TRBV11-2	NA	TRBJ2-1	NA	CASSLIQDLSHYNEQFF	TGTGCCAGCAGTCTTATACAGGATCTATCCCATTACAATGAGCAGTTCTTC
TRBV2	NA	TRBJ2-3	TRBD2	CASTKLAGGTDTQYF	TGTGCCAGCACCAAACTAGCGGGAGGGACAGATACGCAGTATTTT
TRBV2	NA	TRBJ2-1	TRBD2	CARGGGLAGEGEQFF	TGTGCCAGGGGAGGAGGGCTAGCGGGAGAGGGTGAGCAGTTCTTC
TRBV27	NA	TRBJ2-7	NA	CASSSVADGSDEQYF	TGTGCCAGCAGTTCTGTAGCGGACGGGTCGGACGAGCAGTACTTC
TRBV24-1	NA	TRBJ2-1	TRBD2	CATSDSGLAGGDNEQFF	TGTGCCACCAGTGATTCGGGACTAGCGGGAGGGGACAATGAGCAGTTCTTC
TRBV27	NA	TRBJ2-7	TRBD1	CASRDRGREQYF	TGTGCCAGCAGGGACAGGGGCCGGGAGCAGTACTTC
TRBV6-1	once	TRBJ2-5	TRBD1	CASSVGTGAGGQETQYF	TGTGCCAGCAGTGTGGGGACAGGGGCTGGGGGCCAAGAGACCCAGTACTTC
TRBV19	NA	TRBJ2-7	NA	CASSGSPTYEQYF	TGTGCCAGTAGTGGGAGCCCTACCTACGAGCAGTACTTC
TRBV6-5	NA	TRBJ2-7	NA	CASTSADYYEQYF	TGTGCCAGCACCTCAGCGGATTACTACGAGCAGTACTTC
TRBV11-3	NA	TRBJ2-3	NA	CASSLGGREPDTQYF	TGTGCCAGCAGCTTAGGGGGGCGGGAGCCAGATACGCAGTATTTT
TRBV19	once	TRBJ2-1	TRBD2	CASSRWGGTRSSYNEQFF	TGTGCCAGTAGCCGATGGGGGGGTACACGGAGCTCCTACAATGAGCAGTTCTTC
TRBV25-1	NA	TRBJ1-2	NA	CASSNSDYGYTF	TGTGCCAGCAGTAATTCGGACTATGGCTACACCTTC
TRBV7-3	few	TRBJ2-7	NA	CASSLSLENEQYF	TGTGCCAGCAGCTTATCACTAGAGAACGAGCAGTACTTC
TRBV3-1/TRBV3-2	NA	TRBJ2-1	TRBD2	CASSQTSGYNEQFF	TGTGCCAGCAGCCAGACTAGCGGCTACAATGAGCAGTTCTTC
TRBV28	NA	TRBJ2-1	TRBD2	CASSSLDLAGPPNNEQFF	TGTGCCAGCAGCTCCCTAGATTTAGCGGGGCCCCCCAACAATGAGCAGTTCTTC
TRBV19	NA	TRBJ1-2	NA	CASSIPPRDGYTF	TGTGCCAGTAGTATTCCCCCGAGGGATGGCTACACCTTC
TRBV9	NA	TRBJ1-1	NA	CASSPVGGSGEAFF	TGTGCCAGCAGCCCAGTCGGCGGTTCTGGCGAAGCTTTCTTT
TRBV2	NA	TRBJ2-1	TRBD1	CASSRQGSYNEQFF	TGTGCCAGCAGCCGACAGGGCTCCTACAATGAGCAGTTCTTC
TRBV3-1/TRBV3-2	NA	TRBJ1-2	NA	CASSLAYYGYTF	TGTGCCAGCAGCCTCGCGTACTATGGCTACACCTTC
TRBV6-5	NA	TRBJ2-7	TRBD1	CASSTIRDSYEQYF	TGTGCCAGCAGTACCATCCGGGACAGCTACGAGCAGTACTTC
TRBV7-6	NA	TRBJ1-2	TRBD1	CASSQLGGWTGGGYTF	TGTGCCAGCAGCCAACTTGGGGGTTGGACAGGTGGTGGCTACACCTTC
TRBV14	NA	TRBJ2-5	TRBD2	CASRATSGSQETQYF	TGTGCCAGCAGGGCGACTAGCGGGAGCCAAGAGACCCAGTACTTC
TRBV3-1/TRBV3-2	few	TRBJ2-7	NA	CASSQPPGTRCYEQYF	TGTGCCAGCAGCCAACCCCCCGGGACTCGATGCTACGAGCAGTACTTC
TRBV6-2/TRBV6-3	NA	TRBJ1-2	NA	CASSRLRATTNYGYTF	TGTGCCAGCAGTCGCCTGCGGGCGACAACTAACTATGGCTACACCTTC
TRBV28	once	TRBJ1-2	NA	CASSFASGYTF	TGTGCCAGCAGTTTTGCTAGTGGCTACACCTTC
TRBV5-8	NA	TRBJ1-5	NA	CASSGGGLLYNQPQHF	TGTGCCAGCAGTGGGGGGGGACTTCTCTACAATCAGCCCCAGCATTTT
TRBV6-6	NA	TRBJ2-2	TRBD2	CASSYLQTSNTGELFF	TGTGCCAGCAGTTACCTGCAGACTAGCAACACCGGGGAGCTGTTTTTT
TRBV24-1	NA	TRBJ2-1	NA	CATKSLGGFEQFF	TGTGCCACCAAATCCCTGGGCGGGTTTGAGCAGTTCTTC
TRBV5-5	NA	TRBJ2-7	TRBD2	CASSSRGPTLAGYYEQYF	TGTGCCAGCAGCTCCAGAGGTCCCACTCTAGCGGGTTATTACGAGCAGTACTTC
TRBV11-1	NA	TRBJ2-3	TRBD1	CASGFGQGSDTQYF	TGTGCCAGCGGGTTCGGACAGGGGTCAGATACGCAGTATTTT
TRBV2	NA	TRBJ2-7	TRBD1	CASSAGTGYEQYF	TGTGCCAGCAGTGCCGGGACAGGGTACGAGCAGTACTTC
TRBV5-1	NA	TRBJ2-7	TRBD1	CASSSGTGGYEQYF	TGCGCCAGCAGCTCCGGGACAGGGGGCTACGAGCAGTACTTC
TRBV5-6	NA	TRBJ2-7	NA	CASSLARYEQYF	TGTGCCAGCAGCTTGGCCCGCTACGAGCAGTACTTC
TRBV4-2	NA	TRBJ2-1	TRBD2	CASSLDTSGLRKEQFF	TGTGCCAGCAGCCTCGATACTAGCGGTCTGAGGAAGGAGCAGTTCTTC
TRBV3-1/TRBV3-2	NA	TRBJ1-3	TRBD1	CASSQEATGVRNTIYF	TGTGCCAGCAGCCAAGAGGCAACAGGGGTACGAAACACCATATATTTT
TRBV2	NA	TRBJ2-1	NA	CASSEMANEQFF	TGTGCCAGCAGTGAAATGGCAAATGAGCAGTTCTTC
TRBV11-2	NA	TRBJ2-1	TRBD2	CASSLVAPRGPSGKSEQFF	TGTGCCAGCAGCTTAGTAGCCCCCCGCGGGCCTAGCGGGAAGAGTGAGCAGTTCTTC
TRBV10-1	NA	TRBJ2-1	TRBD2	CASSESFAGEGEQFF	TGCGCCAGCAGTGAATCCTTTGCGGGAGAGGGTGAGCAGTTCTTC
TRBV28	NA	TRBJ1-2	NA	CASSSAGEGSYGYTF	TGTGCCAGCAGTTCCGCCGGGGAGGGGAGCTATGGCTACACCTTC
TRBV4-1	once	TRBJ2-1	TRBD1	CASSQETGGSYNEQFF	TGCGCCAGCAGCCAAGAAACAGGGGGCTCCTACAATGAGCAGTTCTTC
TRBV6-2/TRBV6-3	NA	TRBJ1-6	TRBD1	CASSFSGQETPLHF	TGTGCCAGCAGTTTTTCGGGACAGGAGACACCCCTCCACTTT
TRBV28	NA	TRBJ2-3	TRBD2	CASSLLADFTDTQYF	TGTGCCAGCAGTTTACTAGCGGATTTTACCGATACGCAGTATTTT
TRBV7-2	NA	TRBJ2-1	TRBD2	CASSLIAGERSEQFF	TGTGCCAGCAGCTTAATAGCGGGAGAGCGGAGTGAGCAGTTCTTC
TRBV5-1	NA	TRBJ2-3	NA	CASSLRGPGTDTQYF	TGCGCCAGCAGCTTGCGAGGTCCTGGCACAGATACGCAGTATTTT
TRBV18	once	TRBJ2-1	TRBD2	CASSPLAGDNEQFF	TGTGCCAGCTCACCGCTAGCGGGGGACAATGAGCAGTTCTTC